The T cell receptor beta chain described here comes from a study of T cell responses to AZD1222 COVID-19 vaccine. Study summary: Second doses at about 4 or about 12 weeks were pooled.

Study-wide results and caveats: The study found vaccine-associated CD4 TCRs spanning spike, dominant at 160-218 and 743-854. Rises in breadth and depth of Spike-specific TCRs came after two AZD1222 doses. Close to half of spike-specific TCRs reportedly recognize unmutated variant regions.

V was shortened by 3 bases and J by 2 bases, with 10 bases between the two germline ends. The germline V gene encodes CDR1 KGHSH and CDR2 LQKENI. The CDR3 sequence is 15 residues long. In the case of this clone: What it recognizes is unknown.

Produced via immunoSEQ multiplex PCR; TCRdb's table is partial and in-frame only. This table has some 200,000 clones, approximately 93% appearing once. This receptor was identified in an adult in good health. V usage is TRBV18 and J usage is TRBJ2-2; D may be TRBD2 (5 bases). The material was peripheral blood, obtained on day 0 of AZD1222 vaccination. The chain's CDR3 is CASSPQDLNTGELFF. The DNA for the CDR3 is TGTGCCAGCTCACCTCAGGACTTAAACACCGGGGAGCTGTTTTTT.